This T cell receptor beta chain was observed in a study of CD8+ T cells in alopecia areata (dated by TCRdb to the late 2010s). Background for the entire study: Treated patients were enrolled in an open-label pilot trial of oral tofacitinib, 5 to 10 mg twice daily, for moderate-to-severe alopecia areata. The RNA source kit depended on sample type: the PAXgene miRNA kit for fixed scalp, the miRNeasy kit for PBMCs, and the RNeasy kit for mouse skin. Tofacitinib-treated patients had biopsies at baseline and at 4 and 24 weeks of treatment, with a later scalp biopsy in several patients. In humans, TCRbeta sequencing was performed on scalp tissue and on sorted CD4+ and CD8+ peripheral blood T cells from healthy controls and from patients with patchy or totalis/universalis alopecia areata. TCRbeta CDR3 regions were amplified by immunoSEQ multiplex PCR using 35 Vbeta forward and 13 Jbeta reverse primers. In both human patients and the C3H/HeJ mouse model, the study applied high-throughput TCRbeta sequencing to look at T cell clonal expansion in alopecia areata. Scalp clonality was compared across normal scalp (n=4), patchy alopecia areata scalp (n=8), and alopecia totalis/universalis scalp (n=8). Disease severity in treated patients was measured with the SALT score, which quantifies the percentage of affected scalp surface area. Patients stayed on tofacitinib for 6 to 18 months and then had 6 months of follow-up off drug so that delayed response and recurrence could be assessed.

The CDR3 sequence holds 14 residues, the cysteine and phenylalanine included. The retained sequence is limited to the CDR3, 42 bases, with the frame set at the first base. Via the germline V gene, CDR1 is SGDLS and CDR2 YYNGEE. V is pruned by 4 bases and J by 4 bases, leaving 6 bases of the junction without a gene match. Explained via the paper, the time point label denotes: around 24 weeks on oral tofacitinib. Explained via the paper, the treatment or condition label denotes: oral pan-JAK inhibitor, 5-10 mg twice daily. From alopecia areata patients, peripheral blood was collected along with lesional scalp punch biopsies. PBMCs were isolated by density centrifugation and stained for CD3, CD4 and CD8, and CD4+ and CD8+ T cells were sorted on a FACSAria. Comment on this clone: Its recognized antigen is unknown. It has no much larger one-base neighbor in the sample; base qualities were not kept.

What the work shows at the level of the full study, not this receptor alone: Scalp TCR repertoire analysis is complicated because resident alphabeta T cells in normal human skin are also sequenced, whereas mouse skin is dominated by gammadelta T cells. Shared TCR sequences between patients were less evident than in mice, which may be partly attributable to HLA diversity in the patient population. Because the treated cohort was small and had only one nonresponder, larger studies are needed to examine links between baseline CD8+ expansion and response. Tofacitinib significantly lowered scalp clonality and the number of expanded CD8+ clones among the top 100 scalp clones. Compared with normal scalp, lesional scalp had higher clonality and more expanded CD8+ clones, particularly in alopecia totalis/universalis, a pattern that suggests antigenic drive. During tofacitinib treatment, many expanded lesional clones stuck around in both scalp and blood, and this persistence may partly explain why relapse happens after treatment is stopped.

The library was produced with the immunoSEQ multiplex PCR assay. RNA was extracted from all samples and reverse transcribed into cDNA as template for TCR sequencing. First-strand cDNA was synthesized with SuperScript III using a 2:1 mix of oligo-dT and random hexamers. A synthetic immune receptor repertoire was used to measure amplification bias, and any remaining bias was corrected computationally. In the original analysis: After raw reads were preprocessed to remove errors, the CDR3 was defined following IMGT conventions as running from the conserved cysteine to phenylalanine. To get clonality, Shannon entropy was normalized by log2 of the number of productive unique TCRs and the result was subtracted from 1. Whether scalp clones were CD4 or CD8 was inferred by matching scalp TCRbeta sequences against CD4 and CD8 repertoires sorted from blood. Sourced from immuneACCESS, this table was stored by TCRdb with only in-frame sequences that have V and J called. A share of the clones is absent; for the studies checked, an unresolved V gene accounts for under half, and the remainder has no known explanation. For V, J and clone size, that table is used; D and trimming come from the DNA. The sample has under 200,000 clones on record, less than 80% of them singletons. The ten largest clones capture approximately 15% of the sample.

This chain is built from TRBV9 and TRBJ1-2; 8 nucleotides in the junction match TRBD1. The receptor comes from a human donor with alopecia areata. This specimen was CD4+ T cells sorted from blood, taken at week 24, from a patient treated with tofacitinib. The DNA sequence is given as TGTGCCAGCAGCCCTCAGGGGGCTGGCTATGGCTACACCTTC. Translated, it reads CASSPQGAGYGYTF.